These 19 T cell receptor beta chains were sequenced from one sample in a study of cytomegalovirus exposure and HLA in healthy donors. Assay used: immunoSEQ multiplex PCR; TCRdb lists only in-frame clones, some missing. The data hold some 120,000 clones, with nearly 90% observed a single time. Material for sequencing was PBMCs. The origin of the receptors is a young man in good health and CMV-seronegative.

The chain couples TRBV4-1 to TRBJ1-3, with TRBD1 matching over 7 bases. The V and J ends lost 1 base and 6 bases, in that order; junction bases with no gene match: 12. Germline lookup yields CDR1 MGHRA and CDR2 YSYEKL. The CDR3 has 17 residues. The CDR3 DNA follows: TGCGCCAGCAGCCAAGCCCAGAACAGGGGAATGGAAAACACCATATATTTT. Protein product: CASSQAQNRGMENTIYF.

This clone turned up a few times. The chain recombines TRBV28 with TRBJ1-5; D is possibly TRBD1 (5 bases). CDR3 length: 14 amino acids. V lost 4 bases and J lost 0, with 7 bases in between. From germline, CDR1 is MDHEN and CDR2 SYDVKM. The chain's CDR3 is CASSSGYSNQPQHF. CDR3 bases: TGTGCCAGCAGTTCAGGGTATAGCAATCAGCCCCAGCATTTT.

The chain links TRBV7-2 to TRBJ1-2; 10 bases agree with TRBD1. Germline V gene data show CDR1 as SGHTA and CDR2 as FQGNSA. Losses at the gene ends were 0 bases for V and 4 bases for J; bases not matched to a gene: 5. This CDR3 comprises 16 residues. In DNA form, the CDR3 reads TGTGCCAGCAGCTTAGCTTTTGACAGGGGGCTCTATGGCTACACCTTC. As protein: CASSLAFDRGLYGYTF. Together with reference TRBV7-2 and TRBJ1-2, the CDR3 gives the full variable domain: GAGVSQSPSNKVTEKGKDVELRCDPISGHTALYWYRQSLGQGLEFLIYFQGNSAPDKSGLPSDRFSAERTGGSVSTLTIQRTQQEDSAVYLCASSLAFDRGLYGYTFGSGTRLTVV.

This clone was observed once. The rearrangement joins TRBV6-5 to TRBJ2-7; TRBD1 agrees at 7 bases. Germline V CDR1 and CDR2: MNHEY, SVGAGI. The ends lost 6 bases at V and 2 bases at J; junction bases unmatched: 4. This CDR3 contains 13 residues. The CDR3 here is CASSRDRPYEQYF. The CDR3 nucleotides are TGTGCCAGCAGCCGGGACAGACCCTACGAGCAGTACTTC.

The count of this clone is one. The chain employs TRBV19 and TRBJ2-7, with D hard to call. The CDR3 covers 14 residues. CDR1 is LNHDA and CDR2 is SQIVND in the germline V gene (reference sequence). V was trimmed by 6 bases and J by 1 base, leaving 13 bases between them. The chain's CDR3 is CASRSSTGSYEQYF. CDR3 nucleotides: TGTGCCAGTAGATCGTCTACCGGGTCCTACGAGCAGTACTTC.

The chain recombines TRBV4-1 with TRBJ2-2, with 7 bases lining up with TRBD2. CDR3 length: 14 residues. Trimming took 7 bases from V and 1 from J; bases not matched to a gene: 3. Germline assignment: CDR1 MGHRA and CDR2 YSYEKL. The CDR3 bases are TGCGCCAGCACCGTAGCGGGGAACACCGGGGAGCTGTTTTTT. Its translation: CASTVAGNTGELFF.

V usage is TRBV2 and J usage is TRBJ2-1; a weak D match, TRBD2 (6 bases). Germline loops: CDR1 SNHLY, CDR2 FYNNEI. The CDR3 length is 15 residues. The V end was cut by 7 bases, the J end by 2 bases, with 15 bases between. In DNA form, the CDR3 reads TGTGCCAGCAAACTACTAGGAGGGCCCTACAATGAGCAGTTCTTC. Protein sequence: CASKLLGGPYNEQFF.

The table lists this clone with a count of one. This chain connects TRBV28 to TRBJ2-5; D call uncertain. Germline V gene lookup returns CDR1 MDHEN and CDR2 SYDVKM. V was cut by 2 bases and J by 2 bases, with 18 bases left in between. The CDR3 has 17 amino acids. The DNA for the CDR3 is TGTGCCAGCAGTTTAGTTACCTCCCCTTCGGGTCAAGAGACCCAGTACTTC. It yields the protein CASSLVTSPSGQETQYF.

The rearrangement uses TRBV5-1 and TRBJ2-5, with 15 nucleotides matching TRBD2. The junction had 5 bases not matched to a gene; V was cut back by 3 bases and J by 5 bases. Germline CDR1 is SGHRS and CDR2 is YFSETQ. The CDR3 is 16 amino acids. The CDR3 nucleotides are TGCGCCAGCAGCTCCCGGACTAGCGGGGGGGCTGAGACCCAGTACTTC. Its protein is CASSSRTSGGAETQYF.

The chain uses TRBV7-9 and TRBJ1-2; D uncertain. Germline V lookup: CDR1 SEHNR, CDR2 FQNEAQ (reference sequence). The V end was cut by 7 bases, the J end by 4 bases, with 10 bases between. The CDR3 length is 12 residues. CDR3 sequence reads: CASNVVFYGYTF. Here the CDR3 DNA reads TGTGCCAGCAACGTAGTGTTCTATGGCTACACCTTC.

The chain uses TRBV27 and TRBJ1-2; 7 bases agree with TRBD1. This CDR3 has 14 residues. Germline assignment: CDR1 MNHEY and CDR2 SMNVEV (reference sequence). J gave up 5 bases and V 3 bases, and 6 bases lay outside the gene matches. In DNA, the CDR3 is TGTGCCAGCAGTTTCCGGAGGACAGGATATGGCTACACCTTC. Protein sequence: CASSFRRTGYGYTF.

The chain joins TRBV7-6 to TRBJ2-4; weak D call: TRBD2 (5 bases). V dropped 5 bases and J dropped 7 bases, with 12 bases sitting between them. Germline CDR1 reads SGHVS; CDR2 reads FNYEAQ. The CDR3 contains 13 residues. CDR3 protein: CASSPGLQNIQYF. The CDR3 region has the DNA TGTGCCAGCAGCCCGGGGTTGCAGAACATTCAGTACTTC.

The chain couples TRBV5-4 to TRBJ2-1; 7 bases align to TRBD1. Per the germline V gene, CDR1 is SGHNT and CDR2 is YYREEE (reference sequence). The CDR3 runs 15 residues. The junction had 6 bases not matched to a gene; V was cut back by 4 bases and J by 2 bases. CDR3 in amino acids: CASSLYQGAYNEQFF. Written as DNA, the CDR3 is TGTGCCAGCAGCCTGTACCAGGGGGCCTACAATGAGCAGTTCTTC.

The V and J genes are TRBV5-4 and TRBJ2-5; D is possibly TRBD2 (6 bases). The germline CDR1 and CDR2 sequences are SGHNT and YYREEE (reference sequence). Trimming removed 2 bases from V and 2 bases from J, with 10 bases in between. CDR3 size: 14 residues. In DNA form, the CDR3 reads TGTGCCAGCAGCTTTGGCGGGGTACAAGAGACCCAGTACTTC. It encodes CASSFGGVQETQYF.

This clone has a handful of counts. The gene calls are TRBV7-2 and TRBJ2-7; 11 bases match TRBD1. V lost 5 bases and J lost 9; bases outside the gene matches: 9. Germline CDR1 SGHTA, CDR2 FQGNSA. The CDR3 sequence is 14 residues long. CDR3 protein: CASSPGTGGKGQYF. DNA of the CDR3: TGTGCCAGCAGCCCCGGGACAGGGGGAAAGGGGCAGTACTTC.

This clone showed up just once. This chain links TRBV5-1 with TRBJ1-5; 9 nucleotides match TRBD1. CDR1 is SGHRS, CDR2 YFSETQ, per germline. The CDR3 is 14 residues long. The trim removed 4 bases at V and 7 bases at J, leaving 6 bases unmatched. CDR3 nucleotides: TGCGCCAGCAGCCCACAGGGGGCTGGACAGCCCCAGCATTTT. Its translation: CASSPQGAGQPQHF.

This clone has a single count. This chain links TRBV19 with TRBJ1-6; unclear D gene. Trimming took off 9 bases at V and 16 bases at J, with 16 bases between the two ends. The CDR3 is 11 amino acids. Germline V gives CDR1 LNHDA, CDR2 SQIVND (reference sequence). CDR3 residues: CASGDPGGLHF. The CDR3 nucleotides read TGTGCCAGCGGAGACCCCGGTGGACTCCACTTT.

The CDR3 loop reads CASSLESSGQGPYEQYF. DNA of the CDR3: TGTGCCAGCAGCTTAGAGAGTTCTGGACAGGGGCCCTACGAGCAGTACTTC. The chain uses TRBV11-2 and TRBJ2-7, with 9 bases lining up with TRBD1. The germline V gene encodes CDR1 SGHAT and CDR2 FQNNGV. The junction had 8 bases not matched to a gene; V was cut back by 0 bases and J by 2 bases. The CDR3 extends over 17 amino acids.

V gene TRBV15 combines with J gene TRBJ2-3, with D perhaps TRBD2 (6 bases). This CDR3 comprises 15 residues. Trimming removed 2 bases at V and 3 bases at J, with 12 bases between. Germline-derived CDR1 and CDR2 are LNHNV and YYDKDF (reference sequence). CDR3 in DNA: TGTGCCACCAGCAGACCTTCGGAGGGTACAGATACGCAGTATTTT. This sequence encodes CATSRPSEGTDTQYF.